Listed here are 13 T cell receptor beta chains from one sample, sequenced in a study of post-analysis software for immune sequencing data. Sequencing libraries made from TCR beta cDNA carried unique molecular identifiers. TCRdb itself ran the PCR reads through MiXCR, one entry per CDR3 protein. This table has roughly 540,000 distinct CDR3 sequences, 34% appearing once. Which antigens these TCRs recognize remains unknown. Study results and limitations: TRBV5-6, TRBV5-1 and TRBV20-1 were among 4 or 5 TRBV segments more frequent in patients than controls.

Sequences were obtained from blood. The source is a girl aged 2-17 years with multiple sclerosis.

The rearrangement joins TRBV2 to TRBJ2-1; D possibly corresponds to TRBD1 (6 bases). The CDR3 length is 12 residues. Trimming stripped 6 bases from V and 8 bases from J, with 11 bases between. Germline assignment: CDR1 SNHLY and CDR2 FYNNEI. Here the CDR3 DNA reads TGTGCCAGCAGCAAGGACAGTCATGAGCAGTTCTTC. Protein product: CASSKDSHEQFF.

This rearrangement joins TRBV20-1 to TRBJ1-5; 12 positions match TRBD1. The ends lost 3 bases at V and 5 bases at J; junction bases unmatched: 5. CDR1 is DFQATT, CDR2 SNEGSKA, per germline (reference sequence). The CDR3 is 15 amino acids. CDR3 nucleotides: TGCAGTGCTAGCGGGGACAGGGGGCGCGATCAGCCCCAGCATTTT. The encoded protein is CSASGDRGRDQPQHF.

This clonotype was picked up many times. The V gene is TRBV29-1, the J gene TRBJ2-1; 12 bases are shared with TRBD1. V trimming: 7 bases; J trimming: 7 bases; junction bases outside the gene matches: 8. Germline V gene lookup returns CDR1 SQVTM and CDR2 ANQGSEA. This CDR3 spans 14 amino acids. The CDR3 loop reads CSAYRDRGHNEQFF. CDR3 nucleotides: TGCAGCGCGTACCGGGACAGGGGGCATAATGAGCAGTTCTTC.

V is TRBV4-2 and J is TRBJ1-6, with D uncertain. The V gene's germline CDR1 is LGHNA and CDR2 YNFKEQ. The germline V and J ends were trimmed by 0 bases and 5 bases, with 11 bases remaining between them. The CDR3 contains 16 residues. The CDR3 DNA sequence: TGTGCCAGCAGCCAAGATCCCACAGCTGATAATTCACCCCTCCACTTT. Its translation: CASSQDPTADNSPLHF.

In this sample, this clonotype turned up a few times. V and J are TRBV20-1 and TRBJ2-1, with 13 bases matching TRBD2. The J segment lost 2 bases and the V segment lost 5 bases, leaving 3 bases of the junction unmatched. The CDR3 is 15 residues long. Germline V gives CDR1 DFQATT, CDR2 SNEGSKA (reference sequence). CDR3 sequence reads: CSASGLAGPYNEQFF. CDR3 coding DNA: TGCAGTGCTTCGGGACTAGCGGGGCCCTACAATGAGCAGTTCTTC.

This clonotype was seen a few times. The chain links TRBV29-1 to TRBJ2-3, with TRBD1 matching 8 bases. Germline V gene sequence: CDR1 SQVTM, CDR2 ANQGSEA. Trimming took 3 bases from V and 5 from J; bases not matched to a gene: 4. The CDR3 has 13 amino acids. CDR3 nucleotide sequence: TGCAGCGTTGATCCACAGGGGGGAGATACGCAGTATTTT. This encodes CSVDPQGGDTQYF.

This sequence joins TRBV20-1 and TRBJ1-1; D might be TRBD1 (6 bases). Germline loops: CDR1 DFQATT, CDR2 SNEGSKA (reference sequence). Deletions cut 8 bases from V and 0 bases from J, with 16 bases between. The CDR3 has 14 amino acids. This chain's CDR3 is CSTKTGDMNTEAFF. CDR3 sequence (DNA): TGCAGTACAAAGACGGGGGACATGAACACTGAAGCTTTCTTT.

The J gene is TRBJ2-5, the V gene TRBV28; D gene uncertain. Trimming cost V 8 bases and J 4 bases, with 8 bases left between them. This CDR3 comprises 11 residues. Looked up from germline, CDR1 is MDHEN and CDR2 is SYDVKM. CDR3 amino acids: CASYSRETQYF. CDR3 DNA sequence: TGTGCCAGCTATTCGAGAGAGACCCAGTACTTC. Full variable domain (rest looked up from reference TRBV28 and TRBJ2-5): DVKVTQSSRYLVKRTGEKVFLECVQDMDHENMFWYRQDPGLGLRLIYFSYDVKMKEKGDIPEGYSVSREKKERFSLILESASTNQTSMYLCASYSRETQYFGPGTRLLVL.

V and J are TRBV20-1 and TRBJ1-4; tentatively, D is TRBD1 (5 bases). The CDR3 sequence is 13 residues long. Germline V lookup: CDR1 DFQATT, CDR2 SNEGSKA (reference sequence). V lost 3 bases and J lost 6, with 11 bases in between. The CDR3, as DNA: TGCAGTGCTAGTCCGGGACTCGATGAAAAACTGTTTTTT. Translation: CSASPGLDEKLFF.

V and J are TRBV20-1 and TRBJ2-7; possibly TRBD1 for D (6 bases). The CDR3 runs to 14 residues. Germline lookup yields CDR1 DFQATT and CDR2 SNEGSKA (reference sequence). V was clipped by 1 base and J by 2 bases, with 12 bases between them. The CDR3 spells CSARGDKVAYEQYF. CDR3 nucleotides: TGCAGTGCTAGAGGGGACAAGGTGGCCTACGAGCAGTACTTC.

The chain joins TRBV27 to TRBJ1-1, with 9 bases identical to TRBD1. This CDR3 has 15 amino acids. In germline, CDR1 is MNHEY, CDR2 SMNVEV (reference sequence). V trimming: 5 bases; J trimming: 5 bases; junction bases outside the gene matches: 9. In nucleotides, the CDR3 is TGTGCCAGCAGTCAACGAAACAGGGGGCGGACTGAAGCTTTCTTT. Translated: CASSQRNRGRTEAFF.

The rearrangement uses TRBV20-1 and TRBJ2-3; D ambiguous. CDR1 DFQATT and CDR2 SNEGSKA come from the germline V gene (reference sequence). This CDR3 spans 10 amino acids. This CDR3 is CSATRNTQYF. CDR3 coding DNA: TGCAGCGCGACGCGGAATACGCAGTATTTT.

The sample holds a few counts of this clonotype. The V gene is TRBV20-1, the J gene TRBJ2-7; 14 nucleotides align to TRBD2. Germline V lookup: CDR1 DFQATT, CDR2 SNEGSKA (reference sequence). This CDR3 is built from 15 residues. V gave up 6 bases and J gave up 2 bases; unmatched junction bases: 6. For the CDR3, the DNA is TGCAGTGCGAATGGACTAGCGGGGGGCCCCTACGAGCAGTACTTC. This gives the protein CSANGLAGGPYEQYF.